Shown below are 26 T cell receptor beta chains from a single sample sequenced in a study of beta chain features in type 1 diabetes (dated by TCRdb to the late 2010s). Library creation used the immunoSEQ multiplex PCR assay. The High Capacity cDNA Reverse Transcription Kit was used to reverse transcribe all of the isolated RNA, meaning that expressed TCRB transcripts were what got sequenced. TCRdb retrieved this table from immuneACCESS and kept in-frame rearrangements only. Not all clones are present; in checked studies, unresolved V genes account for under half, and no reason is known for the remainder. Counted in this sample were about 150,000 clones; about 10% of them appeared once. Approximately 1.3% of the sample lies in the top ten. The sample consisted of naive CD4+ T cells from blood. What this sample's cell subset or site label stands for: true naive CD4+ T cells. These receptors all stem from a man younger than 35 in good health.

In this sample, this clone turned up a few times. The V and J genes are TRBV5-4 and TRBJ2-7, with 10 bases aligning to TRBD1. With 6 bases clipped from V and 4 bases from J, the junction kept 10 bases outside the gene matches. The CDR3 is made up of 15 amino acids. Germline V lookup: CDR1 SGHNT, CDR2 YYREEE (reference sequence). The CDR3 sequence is CASTYVGQGYYEQYF. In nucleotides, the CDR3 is TGTGCCAGCACCTATGTGGGACAGGGGTATTACGAGCAGTACTTC.

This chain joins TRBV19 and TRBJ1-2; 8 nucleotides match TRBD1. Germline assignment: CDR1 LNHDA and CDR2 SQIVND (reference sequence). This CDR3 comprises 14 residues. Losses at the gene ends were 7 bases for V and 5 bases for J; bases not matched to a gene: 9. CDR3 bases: TGTGCCAGTAACCCTCCGGGACAGGCATATGGCTACACCTTC. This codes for CASNPPGQAYGYTF.

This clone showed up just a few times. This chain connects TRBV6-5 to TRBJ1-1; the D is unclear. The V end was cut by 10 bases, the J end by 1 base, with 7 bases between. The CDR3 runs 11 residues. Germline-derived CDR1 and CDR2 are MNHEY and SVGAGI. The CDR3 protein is CATDKNTEAFF. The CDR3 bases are TGTGCCACCGACAAGAACACTGAAGCTTTCTTT.

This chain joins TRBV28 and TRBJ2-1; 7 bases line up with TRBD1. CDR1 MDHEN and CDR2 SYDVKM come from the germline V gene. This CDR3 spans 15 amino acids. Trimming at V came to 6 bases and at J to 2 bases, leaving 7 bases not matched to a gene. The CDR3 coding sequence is TGTGCCAGCAGAAACAGGGGTGACCCCTACAATGAGCAGTTCTTC. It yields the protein CASRNRGDPYNEQFF.

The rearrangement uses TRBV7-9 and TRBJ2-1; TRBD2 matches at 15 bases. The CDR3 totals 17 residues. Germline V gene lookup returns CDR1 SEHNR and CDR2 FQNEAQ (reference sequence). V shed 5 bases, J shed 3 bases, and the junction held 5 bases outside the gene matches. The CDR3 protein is CASSPGLAGGIYNEQFF. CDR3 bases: TGTGCCAGCAGCCCCGGACTAGCGGGGGGGATCTACAATGAGCAGTTCTTC.

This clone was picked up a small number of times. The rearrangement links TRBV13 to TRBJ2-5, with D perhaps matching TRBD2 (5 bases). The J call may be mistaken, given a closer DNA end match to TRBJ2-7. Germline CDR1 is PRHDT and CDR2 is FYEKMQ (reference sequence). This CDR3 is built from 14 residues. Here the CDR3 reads CASSQTTTVYEQYF. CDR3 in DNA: TGTGCCAGCAGCCAAACGACTACAGTTTACGAGCAGTACTTC.

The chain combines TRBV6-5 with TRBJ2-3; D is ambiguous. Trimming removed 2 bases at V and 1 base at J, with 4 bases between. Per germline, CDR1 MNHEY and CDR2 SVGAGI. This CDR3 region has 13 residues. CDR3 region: CASSYEGTDTQYF. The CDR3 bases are TGTGCCAGCAGTTACGAGGGCACAGATACGCAGTATTTT.

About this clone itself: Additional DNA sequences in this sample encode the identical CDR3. The CDR3 DNA reads as TGTGCCAGCAGTCCGACGGCTAGCGGAGGACCGACTAGCACAGATACGCAGTATTTT. This translates into CASSPTASGGPTSTDTQYF. V gene TRBV28 combines with J gene TRBJ2-3, with 7 bases identical to TRBD2. Germline values: CDR1 MDHEN, CDR2 SYDVKM. The V segment lost 5 bases and the J segment 0 bases; nucleotides outside the gene matches: 17. CDR3 length equals 19 residues.

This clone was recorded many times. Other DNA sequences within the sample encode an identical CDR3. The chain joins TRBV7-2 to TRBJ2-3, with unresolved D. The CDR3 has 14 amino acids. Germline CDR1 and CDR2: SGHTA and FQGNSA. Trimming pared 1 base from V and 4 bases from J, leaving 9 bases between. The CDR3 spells CASSLGLAADTQYF. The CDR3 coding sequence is TGTGCCAGCAGCTTAGGCTTAGCCGCAGATACGCAGTATTTT.

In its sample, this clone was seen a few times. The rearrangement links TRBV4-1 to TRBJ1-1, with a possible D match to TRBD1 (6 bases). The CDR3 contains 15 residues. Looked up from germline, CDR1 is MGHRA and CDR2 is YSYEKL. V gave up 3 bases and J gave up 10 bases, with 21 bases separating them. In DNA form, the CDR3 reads TGCGCCAGCAGCCAGTCCCCGACAGGTCCCCGGGGAGCTTTCTTT. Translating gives CASSQSPTGPRGAFF.

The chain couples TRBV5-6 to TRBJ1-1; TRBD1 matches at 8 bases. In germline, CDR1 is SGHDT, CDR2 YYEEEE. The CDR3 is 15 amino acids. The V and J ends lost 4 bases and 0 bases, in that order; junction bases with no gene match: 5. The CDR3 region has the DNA TGTGCCAGCAGCACCTTGGACAGGGTGAACACTGAAGCTTTCTTT. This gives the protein CASSTLDRVNTEAFF. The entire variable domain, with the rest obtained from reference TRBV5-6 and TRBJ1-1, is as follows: DAGVTQSPTHLIKTRGQQVTLRCSPKSGHDTVSWYQQALGQGPQFIFQYYEEEERQRGNFPDRFSGHQFPNYSSELNVNALLLGDSALYLCASSTLDRVNTEAFFGQGTRLTVV.

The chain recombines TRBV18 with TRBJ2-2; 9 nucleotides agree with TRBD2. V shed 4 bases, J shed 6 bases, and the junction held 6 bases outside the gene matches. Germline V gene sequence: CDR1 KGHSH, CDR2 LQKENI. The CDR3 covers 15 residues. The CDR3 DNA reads TGTGCCAGCTCACGGACCGGGACTAGCCCCGGGGAGCTGTTTTTT. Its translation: CASSRTGTSPGELFF.

DNA of the CDR3: TGTGCCAGCAGTTACGGTTTGGAGGGCTACGAGCAGTACTTC. This codes for CASSYGLEGYEQYF. The gene calls are TRBV6-5 and TRBJ2-7, with D perhaps TRBD2 (6 bases). V was pared by 2 bases and J by 3 bases, with 11 bases between. This CDR3 is 14 amino acids long. Looked up from germline, CDR1 is MNHEY and CDR2 is SVGAGI.

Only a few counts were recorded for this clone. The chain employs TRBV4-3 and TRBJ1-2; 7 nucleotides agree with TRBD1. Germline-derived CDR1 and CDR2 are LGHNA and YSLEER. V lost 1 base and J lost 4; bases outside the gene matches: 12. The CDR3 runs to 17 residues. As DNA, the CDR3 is TGCGCCAGCAGCCAAGCCCCCGACAGGGAGGTTATCTATGGCTACACCTTC. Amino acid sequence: CASSQAPDREVIYGYTF.

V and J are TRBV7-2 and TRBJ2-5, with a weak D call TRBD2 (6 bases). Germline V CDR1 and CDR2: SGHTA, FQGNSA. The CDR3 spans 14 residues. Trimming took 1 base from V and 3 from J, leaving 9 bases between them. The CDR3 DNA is TGTGCCAGCAGCTTAGACTGGAGGGAAGAGACCCAGTACTTC. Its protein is CASSLDWREETQYF.

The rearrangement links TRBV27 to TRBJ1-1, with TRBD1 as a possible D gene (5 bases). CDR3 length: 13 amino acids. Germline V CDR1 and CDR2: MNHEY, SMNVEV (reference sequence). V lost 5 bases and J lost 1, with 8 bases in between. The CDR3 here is CASSQTANTEAFF. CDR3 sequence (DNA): TGTGCCAGCAGTCAGACAGCGAACACTGAAGCTTTCTTT.

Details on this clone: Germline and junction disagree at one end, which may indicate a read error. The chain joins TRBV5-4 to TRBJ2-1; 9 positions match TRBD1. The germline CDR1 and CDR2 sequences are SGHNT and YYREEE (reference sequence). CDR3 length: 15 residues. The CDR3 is CASSLQLRTGVEQFF. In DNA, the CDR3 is TGCGCCAGCAGCCTACAACTCAGGACAGGGGTTGAGCAGTTCTTC.

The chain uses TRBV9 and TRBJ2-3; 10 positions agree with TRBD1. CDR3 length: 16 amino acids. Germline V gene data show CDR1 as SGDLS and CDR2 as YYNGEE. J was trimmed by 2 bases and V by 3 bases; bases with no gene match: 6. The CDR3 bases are TGTGCCAGCAGCGAGGGACAGGGGTTTTACACAGATACGCAGTATTTT. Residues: CASSEGQGFYTDTQYF.

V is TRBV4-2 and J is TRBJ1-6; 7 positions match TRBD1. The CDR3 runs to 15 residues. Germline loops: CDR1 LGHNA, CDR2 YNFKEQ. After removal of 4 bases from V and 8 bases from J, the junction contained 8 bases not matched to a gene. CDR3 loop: CASSLPGQSDSPLHF. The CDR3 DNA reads TGTGCCAGCAGCCTCCCGGGACAGTCGGATTCACCCCTCCACTTT.

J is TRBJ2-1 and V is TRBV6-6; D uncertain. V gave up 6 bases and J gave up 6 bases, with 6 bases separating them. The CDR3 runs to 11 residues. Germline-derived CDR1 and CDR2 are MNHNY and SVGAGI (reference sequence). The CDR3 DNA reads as TGTGCCAGCAGCCCCAGCAATGAGCAGTTCTTC. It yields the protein CASSPSNEQFF.

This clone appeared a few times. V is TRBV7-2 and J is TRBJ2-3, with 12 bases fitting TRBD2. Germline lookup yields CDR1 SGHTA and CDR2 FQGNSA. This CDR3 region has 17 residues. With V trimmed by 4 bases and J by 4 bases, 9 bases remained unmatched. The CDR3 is CASSSQWTSGVSDTQYF. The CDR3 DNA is TGTGCCAGCAGCTCCCAGTGGACTAGCGGGGTTTCAGATACGCAGTATTTT.

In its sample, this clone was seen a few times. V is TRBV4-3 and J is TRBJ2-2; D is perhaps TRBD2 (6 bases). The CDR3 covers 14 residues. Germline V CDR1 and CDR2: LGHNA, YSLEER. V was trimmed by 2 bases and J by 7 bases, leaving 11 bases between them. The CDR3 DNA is TGCGCCAGCAGCCAAACGTCGGGGGTCGGGGAGCTGTTTTTT. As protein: CASSQTSGVGELFF.

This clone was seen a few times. Here the CDR3 DNA reads TGTGCCAGCTCACCAGGACAGAACACTGAAGCTTTCTTT. This gives the protein CASSPGQNTEAFF. The chain uses TRBV18 and TRBJ1-1; possible D gene TRBD1, 5 bases. This CDR3 region has 13 residues. V gave up 2 bases and J gave up 1 base, with 5 bases separating them. Germline loops: CDR1 KGHSH, CDR2 LQKENI.

The CDR3 loop reads CASSGTGGSPLHF. In DNA, the CDR3 is TGTGCCAGCAGTGGGACAGGGGGTTCACCCCTCCACTTT. The rearrangement links TRBV28 to TRBJ1-6, with TRBD1 matching 11 bases. There are 13 residues in the CDR3. The germline gives CDR1 MDHEN, CDR2 SYDVKM. J was trimmed by 9 bases and V by 5 bases; bases with no gene match: 0.

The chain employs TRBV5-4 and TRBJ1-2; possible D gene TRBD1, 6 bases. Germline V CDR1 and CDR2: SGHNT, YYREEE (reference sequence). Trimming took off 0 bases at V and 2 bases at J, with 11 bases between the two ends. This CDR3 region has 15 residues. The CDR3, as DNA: TGTGCCAGCAGCTTGGTAGGGACACTGAACTATGGCTACACCTTC. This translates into CASSLVGTLNYGYTF.

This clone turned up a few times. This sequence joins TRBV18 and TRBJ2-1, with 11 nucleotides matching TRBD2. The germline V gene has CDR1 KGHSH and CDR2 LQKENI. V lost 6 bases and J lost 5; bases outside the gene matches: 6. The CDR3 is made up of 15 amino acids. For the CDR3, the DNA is TGTGCCAGCTCGTTGGGACTAGCGGCTAACAATGAGCAGTTCTTC. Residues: CASSLGLAANNEQFF.